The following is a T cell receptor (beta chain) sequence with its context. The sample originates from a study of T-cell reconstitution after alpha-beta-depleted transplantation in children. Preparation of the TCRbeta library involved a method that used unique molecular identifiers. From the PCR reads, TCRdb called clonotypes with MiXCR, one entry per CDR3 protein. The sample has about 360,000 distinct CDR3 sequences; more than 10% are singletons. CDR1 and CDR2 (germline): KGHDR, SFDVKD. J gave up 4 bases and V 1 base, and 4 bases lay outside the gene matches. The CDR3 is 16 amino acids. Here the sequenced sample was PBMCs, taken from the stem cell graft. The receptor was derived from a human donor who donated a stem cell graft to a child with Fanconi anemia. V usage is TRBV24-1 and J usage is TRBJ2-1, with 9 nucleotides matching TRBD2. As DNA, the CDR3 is TGTGCCACCAGTGATTTAAGCGGGGGGCCGTACAATGAGCAGTTCTTC. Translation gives CATSDLSGGPYNEQFF.